The 9 T cell receptor beta chains listed next were all sequenced from one sample in a study of shared clonotypes between healthy human individuals. Sequencing used immunoSEQ multiplex PCR; TCRdb keeps in-frame clones, though not all of them. The table includes roughly 2.5 million clones, roughly 92% detected once. The material sequenced was naive CD4+ T cells sorted from blood. Sample subset: CD45RA+ positively selected. Source of these receptors: a man between 18 and 29 years old in good health.

The gene calls are TRBV30 and TRBJ1-5, with unresolved D. The V end was cut by 2 bases, the J end by 5 bases, with 13 bases between. CDR3 length: 14 amino acids. The germline V gene encodes CDR1 GTSNPN and CDR2 SVGIG (reference sequence). DNA of the CDR3: TGTGCCTGGAGTTTTTCAAACGGTGATCAGCCCCAGCATTTT. Residues: CAWSFSNGDQPQHF.

For this clone: Different DNA sequences within this sample yield the same CDR3. The gene calls are TRBV5-1 and TRBJ2-3; D might be TRBD1 (5 bases). Trimming shortened V by 5 bases and J by 3 bases, and 10 bases separated the two germline ends. The germline V gene has CDR1 SGHRS and CDR2 YFSETQ. This CDR3 spans 13 amino acids. The CDR3 loop reads CASSPGATDTQYF. The CDR3 DNA reads TGCGCCAGCAGTCCTGGGGCGACAGATACGCAGTATTTT.

The chain links TRBV2 to TRBJ2-3; D possibly matches TRBD1 or TRBD2 (7 bases each). The CDR3 extends over 15 amino acids. Per germline, CDR1 SNHLY and CDR2 FYNNEI. V shed 1 base and J shed 6 bases, with 14 bases lying between them. CDR3 amino acids: CASSEEAGGGDTQYF. CDR3 nucleotides: TGTGCCAGCAGTGAAGAGGCAGGGGGAGGGGATACGCAGTATTTT.

This rearrangement joins TRBV11-2 to TRBJ1-5, with D maybe TRBD1 (5 bases). This CDR3 has 15 residues. Germline loops: CDR1 SGHAT, CDR2 FQNNGV. The V end lost 2 bases, the J end lost 7 bases, and 15 bases lay between the germline ends. The CDR3 here is CASSLWGLGGQPQHF. CDR3 DNA: TGTGCCAGCAGCTTATGGGGGTTAGGTGGCCAGCCCCAGCATTTT.

The V and J genes are TRBV5-4 and TRBJ2-7; maybe TRBD2 (6 bases). The CDR3 contains 14 residues. V was clipped by 1 base and J by 2 bases, with 10 bases between them. Germline V gene sequence: CDR1 SGHNT, CDR2 YYREEE (reference sequence). CDR3 sequence: CASSLRGNPYEQYF. CDR3 nucleotide sequence: TGTGCCAGCAGCTTGCGGGGGAACCCCTACGAGCAGTACTTC.

This clone was observed a few times. Other nucleotide sequences in the sample specify the same CDR3. The chain links TRBV5-1 to TRBJ1-1; D remains ambiguous. The germline V gene encodes CDR1 SGHRS and CDR2 YFSETQ. The CDR3 runs 13 residues. Trimming removed 0 bases at V and 4 bases at J, with 7 bases between. CDR3 nucleotide sequence: TGCGCCAGCAGCTTGGCCGGCAGCACTGAAGCTTTCTTT. It codes for CASSLAGSTEAFF.

This chain connects TRBV7-9 to TRBJ1-4; D gene uncertain. Trimming took off 5 bases at V and 1 base at J, with 17 bases between the two ends. From germline, CDR1 is SEHNR and CDR2 FQNEAQ (reference sequence). This CDR3 region has 17 residues. The CDR3 is CASSVTLMVGTNEKLFF. The CDR3 DNA sequence: TGTGCCAGCAGCGTCACACTAATGGTAGGAACTAATGAAAAACTGTTTTTT.

The rearrangement links TRBV13 to TRBJ2-7; TRBD2 aligns across 16 bases. The V gene end was trimmed by 6 bases and the J gene end by 6 bases; junction bases not matched to a gene: 11. The CDR3 covers 17 residues. Germline V gene data show CDR1 as PRHDT and CDR2 as FYEKMQ (reference sequence). The DNA for the CDR3 is TGTGCCAGCAGGGAAGCCGGGACTAGCGGGAGGGCGGGCGAGCAGTACTTC. This translates into CASREAGTSGRAGEQYF.

V is TRBV6-6 and J is TRBJ1-6; D not resolved. The CDR3 totals 13 residues. Trimming removed 5 bases from V and 7 bases from J, with 9 bases in between. CDR1 MNHNY and CDR2 SVGAGI come from the germline V gene (reference sequence). The CDR3 loop reads CASSIGQNSPLHF. DNA for the CDR3: TGTGCCAGCAGTATTGGCCAAAATTCACCCCTCCACTTT.